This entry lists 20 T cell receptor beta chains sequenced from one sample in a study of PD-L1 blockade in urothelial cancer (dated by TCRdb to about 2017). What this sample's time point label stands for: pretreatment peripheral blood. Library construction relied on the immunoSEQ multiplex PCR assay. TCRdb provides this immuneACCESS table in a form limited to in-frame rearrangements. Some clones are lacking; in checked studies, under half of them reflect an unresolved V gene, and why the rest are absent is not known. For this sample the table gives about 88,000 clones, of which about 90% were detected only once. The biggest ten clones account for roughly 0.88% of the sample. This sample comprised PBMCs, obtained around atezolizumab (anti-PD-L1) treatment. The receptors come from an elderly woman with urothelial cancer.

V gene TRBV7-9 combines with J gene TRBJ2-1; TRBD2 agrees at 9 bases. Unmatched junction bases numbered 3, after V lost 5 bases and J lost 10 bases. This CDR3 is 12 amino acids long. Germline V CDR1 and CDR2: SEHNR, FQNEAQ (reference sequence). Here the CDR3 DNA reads TGTGCCAGCAGCCGCGGACTAGCGGAGCAGTTCTTC. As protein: CASSRGLAEQFF.

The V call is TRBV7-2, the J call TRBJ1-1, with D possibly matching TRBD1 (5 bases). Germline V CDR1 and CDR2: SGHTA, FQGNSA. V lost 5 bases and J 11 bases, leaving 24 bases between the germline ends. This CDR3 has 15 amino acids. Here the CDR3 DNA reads TGTGCCAGCAGCCCCTCGCCAGGTTCGTCCGGGGGGGCTTTCTTT. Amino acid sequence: CASSPSPGSSGGAFF.

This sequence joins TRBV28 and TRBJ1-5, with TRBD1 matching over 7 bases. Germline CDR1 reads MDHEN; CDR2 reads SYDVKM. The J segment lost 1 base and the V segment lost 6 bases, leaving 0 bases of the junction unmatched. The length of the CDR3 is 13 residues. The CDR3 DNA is TGTGCCAGCAGACAGGGGAGCAATCAGCCCCAGCATTTT. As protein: CASRQGSNQPQHF.

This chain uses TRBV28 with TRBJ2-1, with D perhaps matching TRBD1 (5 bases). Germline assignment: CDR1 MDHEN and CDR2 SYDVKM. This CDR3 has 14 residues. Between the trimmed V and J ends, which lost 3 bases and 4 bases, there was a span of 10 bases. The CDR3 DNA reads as TGTGCCAGCAGTTTGCGGCAGGGTTACAATGAGCAGTTCTTC. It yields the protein CASSLRQGYNEQFF.

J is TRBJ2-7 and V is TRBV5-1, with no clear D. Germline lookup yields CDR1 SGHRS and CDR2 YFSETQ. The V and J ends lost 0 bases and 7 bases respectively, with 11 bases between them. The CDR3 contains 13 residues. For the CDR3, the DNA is TGCGCCAGCAGCTTGGTCGGGTTGTGGGAGCAGTACTTC. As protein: CASSLVGLWEQYF.

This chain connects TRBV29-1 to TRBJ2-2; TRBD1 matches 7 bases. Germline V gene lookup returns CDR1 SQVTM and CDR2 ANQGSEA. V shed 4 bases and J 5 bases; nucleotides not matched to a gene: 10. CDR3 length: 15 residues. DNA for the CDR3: TGCAGCGTTGGGGGCCGACAGGGTATGACCGGGGAGCTGTTTTTT. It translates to CSVGGRQGMTGELFF.

The CDR3 nucleotides are TGCGCCAGCAGTTCCCGGAGGGATCACGAGCAGTACTTC. It is translated as CASSSRRDHEQYF. The V gene is TRBV5-1, the J gene TRBJ2-7, with D possibly being TRBD2 (6 bases). Trimming removed 5 bases from V and 5 bases from J, with 14 bases in between. This CDR3 has 13 amino acids. Germline V gene data show CDR1 as SGHRS and CDR2 as YFSETQ.

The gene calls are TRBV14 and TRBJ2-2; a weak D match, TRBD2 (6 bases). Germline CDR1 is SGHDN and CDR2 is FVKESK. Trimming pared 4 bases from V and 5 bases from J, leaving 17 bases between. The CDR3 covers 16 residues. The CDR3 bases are TGTGCCAGCAGCCTTTGGCGGGGCCCATGGACCGGGGAGCTGTTTTTT. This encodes CASSLWRGPWTGELFF. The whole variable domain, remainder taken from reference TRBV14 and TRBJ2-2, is EAGVTQFPSHSVIEKGQTVTLRCDPISGHDNLYWYRRVMGKEIKFLLHFVKESKQDESGMPNNRFLAERTGGTYSTLKVQPAELEDSGVYFCASSLWRGPWTGELFFGEGSRLTVL.

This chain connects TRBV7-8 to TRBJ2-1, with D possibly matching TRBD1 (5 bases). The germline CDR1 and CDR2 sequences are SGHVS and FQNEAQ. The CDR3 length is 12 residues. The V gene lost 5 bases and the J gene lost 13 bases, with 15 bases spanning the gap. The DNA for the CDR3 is TGTGCCAGCAGCACAGGTTTCTCGGACCAGTTCTTC. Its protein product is CASSTGFSDQFF.

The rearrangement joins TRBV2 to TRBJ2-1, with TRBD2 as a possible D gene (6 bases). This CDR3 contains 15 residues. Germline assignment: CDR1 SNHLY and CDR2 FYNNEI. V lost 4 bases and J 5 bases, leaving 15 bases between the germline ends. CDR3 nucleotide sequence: TGTGCCAGCAGTGTGACGGGGCGGGGCCACAATGAGCAGTTCTTC. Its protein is CASSVTGRGHNEQFF.

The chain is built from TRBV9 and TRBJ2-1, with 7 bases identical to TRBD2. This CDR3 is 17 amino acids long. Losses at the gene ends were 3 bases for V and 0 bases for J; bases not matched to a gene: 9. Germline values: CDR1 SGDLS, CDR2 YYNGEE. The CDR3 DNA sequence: TGTGCCAGCAGCGCCGGTAGCGGGTCTTACTCCTACAATGAGCAGTTCTTC. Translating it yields CASSAGSGSYSYNEQFF.

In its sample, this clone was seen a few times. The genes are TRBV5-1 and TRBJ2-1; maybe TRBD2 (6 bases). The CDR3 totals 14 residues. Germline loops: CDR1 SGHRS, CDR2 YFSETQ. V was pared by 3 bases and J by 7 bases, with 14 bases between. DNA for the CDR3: TGCGCCAGCAGCTCGGAACCCGGACTAAATGAGCAGTTCTTC. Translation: CASSSEPGLNEQFF. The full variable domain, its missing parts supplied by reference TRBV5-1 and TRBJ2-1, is KAGVTQTPRYLIKTRGQQVTLSCSPISGHRSVSWYQQTPGQGLQFLFEYFSETQRNKGNFPGRFSGRQFSNSRSEMNVSTLELGDSALYLCASSSEPGLNEQFFGPGTRLTVL.

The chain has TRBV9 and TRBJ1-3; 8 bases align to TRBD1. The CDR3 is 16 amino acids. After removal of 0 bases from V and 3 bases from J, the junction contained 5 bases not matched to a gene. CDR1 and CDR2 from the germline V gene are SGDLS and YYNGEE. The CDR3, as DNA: TGTGCCAGCAGCGTAGGGACAGGGTACAGTGGAAACACCATATATTTT. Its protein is CASSVGTGYSGNTIYF.

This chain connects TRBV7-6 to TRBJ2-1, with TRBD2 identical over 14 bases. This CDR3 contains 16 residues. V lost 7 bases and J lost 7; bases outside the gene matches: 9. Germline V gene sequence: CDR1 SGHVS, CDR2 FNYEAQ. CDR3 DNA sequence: TGTGCCAGCACCGGACTAGCGGGAGGTCTACAGAATGAGCAGTTCTTC. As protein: CASTGLAGGLQNEQFF.

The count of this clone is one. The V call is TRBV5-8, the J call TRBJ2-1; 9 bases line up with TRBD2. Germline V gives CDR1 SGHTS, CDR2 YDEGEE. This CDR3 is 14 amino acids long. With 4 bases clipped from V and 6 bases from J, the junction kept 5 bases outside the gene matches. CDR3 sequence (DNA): TGTGCCAGCAGCACCGAAGCGGGAGGCAATGAGCAGTTCTTC. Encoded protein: CASSTEAGGNEQFF.

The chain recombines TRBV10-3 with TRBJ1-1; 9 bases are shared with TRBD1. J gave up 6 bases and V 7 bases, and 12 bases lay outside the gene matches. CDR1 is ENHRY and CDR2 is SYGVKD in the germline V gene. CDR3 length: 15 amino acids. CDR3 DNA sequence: TGTGCCATCACCGGGAAGGGACAGGGCAAGGCTGAAGCTTTCTTT. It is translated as CAITGKGQGKAEAFF.

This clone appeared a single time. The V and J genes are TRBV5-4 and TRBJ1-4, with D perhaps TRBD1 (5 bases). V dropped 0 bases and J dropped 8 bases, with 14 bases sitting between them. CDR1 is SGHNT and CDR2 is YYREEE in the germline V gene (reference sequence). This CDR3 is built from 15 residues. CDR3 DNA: TGTGCCAGCAGCTTGGTGCAGGGAGGAGGGGAAAAACTGTTTTTT. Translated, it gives CASSLVQGGGEKLFF.

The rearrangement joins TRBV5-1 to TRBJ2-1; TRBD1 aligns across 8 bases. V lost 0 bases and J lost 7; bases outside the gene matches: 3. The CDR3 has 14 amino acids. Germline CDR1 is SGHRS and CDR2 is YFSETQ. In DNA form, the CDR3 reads TGCGCCAGCAGCTTGGAGACAGGGGAAAATGAGCAGTTCTTC. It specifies CASSLETGENEQFF.

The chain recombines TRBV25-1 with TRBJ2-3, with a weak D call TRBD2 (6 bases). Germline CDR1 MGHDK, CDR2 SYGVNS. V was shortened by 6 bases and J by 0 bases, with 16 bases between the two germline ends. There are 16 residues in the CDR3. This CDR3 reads CASSPGGGFSTDTQYF. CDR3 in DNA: TGTGCCAGCAGCCCCGGGGGTGGTTTCAGCACAGATACGCAGTATTTT. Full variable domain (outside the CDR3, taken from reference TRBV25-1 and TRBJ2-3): EADIYQTPRYLVIGTGKKITLECSQTMGHDKMYWYQQDPGMELHLIHYSYGVNSTEKGDLSSESTVSRIRTEHFPLTLESARPSHTSQYLCASSPGGGFSTDTQYFGPGTRLTVL.

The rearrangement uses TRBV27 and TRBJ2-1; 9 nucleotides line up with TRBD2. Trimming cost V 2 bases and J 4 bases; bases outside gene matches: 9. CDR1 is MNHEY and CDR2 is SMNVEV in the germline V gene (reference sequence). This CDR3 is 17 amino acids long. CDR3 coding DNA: TGTGCCAGCAGTTTACCCCCCGGGACTAGCTTTTACAATGAGCAGTTCTTC. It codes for CASSLPPGTSFYNEQFF.